Below, 19 T cell receptor beta chains from the same sample are listed, as sequenced in a study of regulatory T cells in long-lasting Graves disease. Stated time point: persistent/refractory GD, antithyroid drugs over 5 years with positive TRAb. PBMCs were the source of the RNA used for TCR sequencing. iRepertoire HTBI primers and Arm-PCR of CDR3 regions built TCR beta libraries. TCRdb itself ran the multiplex PCR reads through MiXCR, one entry per CDR3 protein. The sample has 400,000 to 500,000 distinct CDR3 sequences; over 20% are singletons. Sequenced here: peripheral blood mononuclear cells (PBMCs), sampled when the disease was refractory, from a patient treated with antithyroid drugs. The receptors shown here come from a female donor with Graves disease.

Turning to this clonotype: This may be a read error, as it is one base from a much larger clone. J is TRBJ1-1 and V is TRBV28, with 8 bases identical to TRBD1. The CDR3 is 15 residues long. Germline values: CDR1 MDHEN, CDR2 SYDVKM. As DNA, the CDR3 is TGTGCCAGCAGACCGCAGGGGGCTGGGAACACTGAAGCTCTCTTT. It encodes CASRPQGAGNTEALF.

A remark on this clonotype: One end of the junction varies from germline; a read error may be responsible. V and J are TRBV9 and TRBJ2-5, with 9 bases lining up with TRBD2. Germline lookup yields CDR1 SGDLS and CDR2 YYNGEE. This CDR3 has 16 amino acids. The DNA of the CDR3 is TGTGCCAGCAGCGTAGGCGCTAGCGGGAATCAAGGGACCCAGTACTTC. Translating gives CASSVGASGNQGTQYF.

This clonotype occurred a few times. This chain uses TRBV12-3 or TRBV12-4 with TRBJ1-5; 8 bases match TRBD1. The CDR3 consists of 15 residues. V dropped 9 bases and J dropped 3; count of bases not matched to a gene: 10. CDR3 DNA sequence: TGTGCCAGTCTTCGAGACAGGGGATACAATCAGCCCCAGCATTTT. Translating gives CASLRDRGYNQPQHF.

J is TRBJ2-1 and V is TRBV6-1, with TRBD2 identical over 9 bases. The CDR3 consists of 17 residues. Germline-derived CDR1 and CDR2 are MNHNS and SASEGT. After removal of 5 bases from V and 7 bases from J, the junction contained 15 bases not matched to a gene. CDR3 in DNA: TGTGCCAGCAGTCTCCTCAGGATAGCGGGAGTGAGGAATGAGCAGTTCTTC. It translates to CASSLLRIAGVRNEQFF.

The chain employs TRBV6-2 or TRBV6-3 and TRBJ1-1; 8 bases align to TRBD1. From germline, CDR1 is MNHEY and CDR2 SVGEGT. The junction had 4 bases not matched to a gene; V was cut back by 6 bases and J by 4 bases. CDR3 length equals 13 residues. CDR3 sequence: CASRTTGVTEAFF. The CDR3 DNA is TGTGCCAGCAGAACGACAGGGGTCACTGAAGCTTTCTTT.

This clonotype was seen a handful of times. V and J are TRBV30 and TRBJ1-4; TRBD1 might be the D (5 bases). Germline V gene data show CDR1 as GTSNPN and CDR2 as SVGIG (reference sequence). The length of the CDR3 is 13 residues. Trimming shortened V by 5 bases and J by 3 bases, and 10 bases separated the two germline ends. The DNA for the CDR3 is TGTGCCTGGGCCGGGACCGCTAATGAAAAACTGTTTTTT. Translated, it gives CAWAGTANEKLFF.

This clonotype was counted between two and nine times. The gene calls are TRBV15 and TRBJ2-3; D not certain. The CDR3 is made up of 12 amino acids. The V end lost 3 bases, the J end lost 2 bases, and 3 bases lay between the germline ends. The V gene's germline CDR1 is LNHNV and CDR2 YYDKDF (reference sequence). The CDR3 DNA sequence: TGTGCCACCAGCAGGGCCACAGATACGCAGTATTTT. As protein: CATSRATDTQYF.

This clonotype has only a few counts. V usage is TRBV10-3 and J usage is TRBJ1-1; D perhaps matches TRBD1 (6 bases). V was clipped by 8 bases and J by 1 base, with 11 bases between them. The CDR3 length is 13 residues. CDR1 is ENHRY and CDR2 is SYGVKD in the germline V gene. CDR3 bases: TGTGCCATCGGACAGCTAGGGAACACTGAAGCTTTCTTT. Translating gives CAIGQLGNTEAFF.

Many counts were recorded for this clonotype. V and J are TRBV20-1 and TRBJ2-5; 9 nucleotides agree with TRBD2. The CDR3 loop spans 13 amino acids. Per the germline V gene, CDR1 is DFQATT and CDR2 is SNEGSKA (reference sequence). V gave up 3 bases and J gave up 4 bases; unmatched junction bases: 3. For the CDR3, the DNA is TGCAGTGCTAGCGAACTAGCGGGAGAGACCCAGTACTTC. Translating it yields CSASELAGETQYF.

At least ten counts were recorded for this clonotype. V gene TRBV12-3 or TRBV12-4 combines with J gene TRBJ2-7, with unresolved D. CDR3 size: 14 residues. V was clipped by 5 bases and J by 4 bases, with 15 bases between them. The CDR3 reads CASSPMDGPYEQYF. DNA of the CDR3: TGTGCCAGCAGTCCGATGGACGGACCTTACGAGCAGTACTTC.

Turning to this clonotype: The germline gene is not matched at one end of the junction; a read error may be the cause. This chain joins TRBV6-4 and TRBJ2-2; 8 nucleotides match TRBD1. CDR1 MRHNA and CDR2 SNTAGT come from the germline V gene. This CDR3 contains 15 residues. The CDR3 DNA follows: TGTGCCAGCAGCGGCGGACAGGGCGAACACCGGGGAGCTGTTTTT. This sequence encodes CASSGGQGEHRGAVF.

V gene TRBV2 combines with J gene TRBJ2-1; possible D gene TRBD2, 5 bases. Germline CDR1 is SNHLY and CDR2 is FYNNEI. The V and J ends lost 6 bases and 10 bases respectively, with 16 bases between them. The CDR3 is made up of 13 amino acids. The CDR3 sequence is CASRASMGAEQFF. The CDR3 nucleotides are TGTGCCAGCAGAGCAAGTATGGGAGCAGAGCAGTTCTTC. The full variable domain, its missing parts supplied by reference TRBV2 and TRBJ2-1, is EPEVTQTPSHQVTQMGQEVILRCVPISNHLYFYWYRQILGQKVEFLVSFYNNEISEKSEIFDDQFSVERPDGSNFTLKIRSTKLEDSAMYFCASRASMGAEQFFGPGTRLTVL.

This clonotype was seen ten or more times. The chain joins TRBV12-3 or TRBV12-4 to TRBJ2-1; 7 bases are shared with TRBD2. J lost 6 bases, V lost 5 bases, and 10 bases had no gene match. The CDR3 consists of 15 residues. CDR3 in amino acids: CASSPARTRSNEQFF. CDR3 sequence (DNA): TGTGCCAGCAGTCCCGCGCGGACTAGGTCCAATGAGCAGTTCTTC.

This chain connects TRBV4-1 to TRBJ2-7; D possibly corresponds to TRBD2 (5 bases). There are 15 residues in the CDR3. V was shortened by 0 bases and J by 3 bases, with 12 bases between the two germline ends. The germline V gene encodes CDR1 MGHRA and CDR2 YSYEKL. This CDR3 is CASSQDVDGGYEQYF. CDR3 nucleotide sequence: TGCGCCAGCAGCCAAGATGTGGACGGAGGCTACGAGCAGTACTTC.

In DNA, the CDR3 is TGTGCCAGCAAAGTGACAGGGCAAGGGAATGAGCAGTTCTTC. Protein sequence: CASKVTGQGNEQFF. This chain joins TRBV12-3 or TRBV12-4 and TRBJ2-1; TRBD1 matches 7 bases. V lost 7 bases, J lost 7 bases, and 10 bases stayed unmatched. This CDR3 region has 14 residues.

The gene calls are TRBV7-9 and TRBJ1-2; no reliable D call. This CDR3 spans 17 amino acids. The V and J ends lost 1 base and 4 bases respectively, with 19 bases between them. Germline V gene data show CDR1 as SEHNR and CDR2 as FQNEAQ (reference sequence). In DNA form, the CDR3 reads TGTGCCAGCAGCTTAGTACTTAGTTCCGGGCCATCCTATGGCTACACCTTC. Translating gives CASSLVLSSGPSYGYTF.

In DNA form, the CDR3 reads TGTGCCAGCAGCAAGACTAGCGGGTTCGAGCAGTACTTC. Its protein is CASSKTSGFEQYF. The V gene is TRBV28, the J gene TRBJ2-7; 10 bases are shared with TRBD2. CDR1 is MDHEN, CDR2 SYDVKM, per germline. Trimming cost V 6 bases and J 6 bases; bases outside gene matches: 5. The CDR3 contains 13 residues.

This clonotype was recorded many times. This chain connects TRBV2 to TRBJ2-2; 10 bases match TRBD2. The ends lost 6 bases at V and 0 bases at J; junction bases unmatched: 1. This CDR3 has 15 amino acids. From germline, CDR1 is SNHLY and CDR2 FYNNEI. The CDR3 reads CASRLAGANTGELFF. The CDR3 nucleotides read TGTGCCAGCAGGCTAGCGGGAGCGAACACCGGGGAGCTGTTTTTT.

This clonotype was counted at least ten times. CDR3: CASGAGGPASYEQYF. The DNA of the CDR3 is TGTGCCAGCGGGGCGGGAGGGCCCGCTTCCTACGAGCAGTACTTC. The V gene is TRBV13, the J gene TRBJ2-7; 9 bases are shared with TRBD2. Germline-derived CDR1 and CDR2 are PRHDT and FYEKMQ (reference sequence). V was pared by 8 bases and J by 1 base, with 9 bases of the junction left unmatched. The CDR3 contains 15 residues.